These 7 T cell receptor beta chains were all obtained from the same sample, sequenced in a study of OX40 agonist ivuxolimab in advanced cancers. The repertoire was sequenced with immunoSEQ multiplex PCR; TCRdb's copy has only in-frame clones and lacks some. The data show some 130,000 clones, about 93% seen once. Specimen: CD4+ or CD8+ T cells sorted from blood, collected in a trial of the OX40 agonist ivuxolimab. The receptors shown here come from an adult with an advanced solid tumor such as melanoma, head and neck, liver or kidney cancer.

In DNA form, the CDR3 reads TGTGCCAGCAGTGCCCTGGACCACACTGAAGCTTTCTTT. Protein: CASSALDHTEAFF. The V call is TRBV6-1, the J call TRBJ1-1; D is uncertain. This CDR3 spans 13 amino acids. CDR1 is MNHNS, CDR2 SASEGT, per germline. The V end was cut by 4 bases, the J end by 3 bases, with 9 bases between.

This clone was observed a few times. V gene TRBV7-9 combines with J gene TRBJ1-1, with a weak D call TRBD1 (5 bases). The V gene lost 6 bases and the J gene lost 5 bases, with 16 bases spanning the gap. Germline CDR1 is SEHNR and CDR2 is FQNEAQ (reference sequence). CDR3 size: 14 residues. The CDR3 region is CASRGVGVATEAFF. In DNA, the CDR3 is TGTGCCAGCAGGGGGGTGGGAGTTGCGACTGAAGCTTTCTTT. The full variable domain, its missing parts supplied by reference TRBV7-9 and TRBJ1-1, is DTGVSQNPRHKITKRGQNVTFRCDPISEHNRLYWYRQTLGQGPEFLTYFQNEAQLEKSRLLSDRFSAERPKGSFSTLEIQRTEQGDSAMYLCASRGVGVATEAFFGQGTRLTVV.

V and J are TRBV4-1 and TRBJ2-7, with TRBD1 matching over 7 bases. The CDR3 length is 15 residues. V shed 2 bases, J shed 3 bases, and the junction held 7 bases outside the gene matches. Germline V gene sequence: CDR1 MGHRA, CDR2 YSYEKL. CDR3: CASSQPSGGNYEQYF. The CDR3, as DNA: TGCGCCAGCAGCCAACCCTCAGGGGGAAACTACGAGCAGTACTTC.

The chain links TRBV28 to TRBJ2-5; D not certain. The germline V and J ends were trimmed by 2 bases and 1 base, with 5 bases remaining between them. This CDR3 contains 13 residues. Looked up from germline, CDR1 is MDHEN and CDR2 is SYDVKM. CDR3 residues: CASSLGLQETQYF. The CDR3 bases are TGTGCCAGCAGTTTAGGCCTCCAAGAGACCCAGTACTTC.

The rearrangement uses TRBV19 and TRBJ2-3, with 10 bases lining up with TRBD2. The CDR3 consists of 17 residues. Germline lookup yields CDR1 LNHDA and CDR2 SQIVND (reference sequence). Trimming took 1 base from V and 1 from J; bases not matched to a gene: 5. The CDR3 region is CASSIVPSGGRTDTQYF. In DNA form, the CDR3 reads TGTGCCAGTAGTATAGTTCCTAGCGGGGGCCGCACAGATACGCAGTATTTT.

The chain uses TRBV10-3 and TRBJ2-7; D is ambiguous. V was pared by 3 bases and J by 0 bases, with 6 bases between. Germline CDR1 ENHRY, CDR2 SYGVKD. The CDR3 totals 13 residues. CDR3 nucleotides: TGTGCCATCAGTGACTACAGCTCCTACGAGCAGTACTTC. Translating it yields CAISDYSSYEQYF.

The V call is TRBV5-1, the J call TRBJ1-1, with 9 bases lining up with TRBD1. The ends lost 1 base at V and 4 bases at J; junction bases unmatched: 8. The germline gives CDR1 SGHRS, CDR2 YFSETQ. CDR3 length: 16 amino acids. The CDR3 nucleotides read TGCGCCAGCAGCTTGACCCTACAGGGGGCGGGCACTGAAGCTTTCTTT. As protein: CASSLTLQGAGTEAFF. Looking up the rest from reference TRBV5-1 and TRBJ1-1 gives the full variable domain: KAGVTQTPRYLIKTRGQQVTLSCSPISGHRSVSWYQQTPGQGLQFLFEYFSETQRNKGNFPGRFSGRQFSNSRSEMNVSTLELGDSALYLCASSLTLQGAGTEAFFGQGTRLTVV.